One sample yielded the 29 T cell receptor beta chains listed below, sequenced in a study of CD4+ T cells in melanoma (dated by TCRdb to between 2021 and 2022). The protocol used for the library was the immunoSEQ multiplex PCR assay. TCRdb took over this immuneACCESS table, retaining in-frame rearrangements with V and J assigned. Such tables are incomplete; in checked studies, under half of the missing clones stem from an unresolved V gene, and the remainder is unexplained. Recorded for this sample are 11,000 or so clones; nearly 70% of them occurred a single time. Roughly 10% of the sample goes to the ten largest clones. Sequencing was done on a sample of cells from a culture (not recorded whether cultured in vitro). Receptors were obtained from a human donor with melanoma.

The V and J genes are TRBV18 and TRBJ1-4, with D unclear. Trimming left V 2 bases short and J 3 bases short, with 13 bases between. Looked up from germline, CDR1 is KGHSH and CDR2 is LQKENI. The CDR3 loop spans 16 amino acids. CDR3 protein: CASSPVRSPSNEKLFF. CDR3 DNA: TGTGCCAGCTCACCAGTCCGGTCGCCCTCTAATGAAAAACTGTTTTTT.

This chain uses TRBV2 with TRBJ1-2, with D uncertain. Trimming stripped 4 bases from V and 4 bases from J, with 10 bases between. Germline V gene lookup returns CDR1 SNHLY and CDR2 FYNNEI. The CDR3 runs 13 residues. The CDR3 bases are TGTGCCAGCAGTGGTGAGGTTTCCTATGGCTACACCTTC. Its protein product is CASSGEVSYGYTF. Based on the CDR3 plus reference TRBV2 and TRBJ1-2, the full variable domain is EPEVTQTPSHQVTQMGQEVILRCVPISNHLYFYWYRQILGQKVEFLVSFYNNEISEKSEIFDDQFSVERPDGSNFTLKIRSTKLEDSAMYFCASSGEVSYGYTFGSGTRLTVV.

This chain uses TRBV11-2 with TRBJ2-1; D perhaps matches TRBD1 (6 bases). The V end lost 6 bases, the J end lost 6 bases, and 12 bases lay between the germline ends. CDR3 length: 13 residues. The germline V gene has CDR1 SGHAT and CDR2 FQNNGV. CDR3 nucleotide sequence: TGTGCCAGCAGAGCAGGGGTCGGCAATGAGCAGTTCTTC. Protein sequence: CASRAGVGNEQFF.

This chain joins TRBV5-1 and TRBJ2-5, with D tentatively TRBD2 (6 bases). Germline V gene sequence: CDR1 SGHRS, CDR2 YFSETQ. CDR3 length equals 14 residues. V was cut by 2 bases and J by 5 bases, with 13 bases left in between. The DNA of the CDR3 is TGCGCCAGCAGCTTATCCGGGGGACGCGAGACCCAGTACTTC. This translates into CASSLSGGRETQYF.

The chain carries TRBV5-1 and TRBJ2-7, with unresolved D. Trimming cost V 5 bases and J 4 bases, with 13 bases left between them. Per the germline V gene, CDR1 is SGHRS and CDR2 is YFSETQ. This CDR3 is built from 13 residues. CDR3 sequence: CASRERPEYEQYF. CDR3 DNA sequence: TGCGCCAGCAGGGAGCGACCTGAATACGAGCAGTACTTC.

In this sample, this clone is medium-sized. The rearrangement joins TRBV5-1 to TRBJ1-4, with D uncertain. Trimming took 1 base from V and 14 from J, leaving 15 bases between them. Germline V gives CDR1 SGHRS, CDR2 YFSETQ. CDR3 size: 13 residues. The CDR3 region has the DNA TGCGCCAGCAGCTTGATTGGCTTGGGAGGGCTGTTTTTT. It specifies CASSLIGLGGLFF.

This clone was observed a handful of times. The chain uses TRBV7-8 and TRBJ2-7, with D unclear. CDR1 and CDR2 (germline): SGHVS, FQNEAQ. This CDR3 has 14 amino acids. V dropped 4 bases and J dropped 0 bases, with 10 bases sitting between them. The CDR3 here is CASSYRRNSYEQYF. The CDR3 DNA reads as TGTGCCAGCAGCTACAGACGGAACTCCTACGAGCAGTACTTC.

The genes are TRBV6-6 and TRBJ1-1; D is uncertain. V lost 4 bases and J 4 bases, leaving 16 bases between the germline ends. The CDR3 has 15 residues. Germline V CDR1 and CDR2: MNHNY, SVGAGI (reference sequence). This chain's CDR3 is CASSCPVPGCTEAFF. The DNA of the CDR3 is TGTGCCAGCAGTTGCCCGGTCCCGGGGTGCACTGAAGCTTTCTTT.

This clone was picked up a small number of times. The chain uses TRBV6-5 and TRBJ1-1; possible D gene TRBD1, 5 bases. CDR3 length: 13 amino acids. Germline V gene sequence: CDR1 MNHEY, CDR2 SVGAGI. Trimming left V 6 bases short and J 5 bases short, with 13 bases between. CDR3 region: CASRTPKGTEAFF. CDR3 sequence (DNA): TGTGCCAGCAGGACACCTAAGGGGACTGAAGCTTTCTTT.

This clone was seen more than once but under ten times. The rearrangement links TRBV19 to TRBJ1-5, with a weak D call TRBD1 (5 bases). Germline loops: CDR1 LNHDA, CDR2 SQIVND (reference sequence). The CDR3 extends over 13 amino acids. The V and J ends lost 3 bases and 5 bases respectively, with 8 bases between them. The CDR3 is CASSMGPYQPQHF. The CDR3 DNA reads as TGTGCCAGTAGTATGGGACCCTATCAGCCCCAGCATTTT.

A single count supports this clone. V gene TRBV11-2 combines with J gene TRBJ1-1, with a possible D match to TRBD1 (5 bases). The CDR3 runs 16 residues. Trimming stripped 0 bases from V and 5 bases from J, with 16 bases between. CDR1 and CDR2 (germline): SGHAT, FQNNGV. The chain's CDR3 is CASSLEFGNRGTEAFF. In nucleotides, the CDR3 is TGTGCCAGCAGCTTAGAATTTGGGAATCGGGGGACTGAAGCTTTCTTT.

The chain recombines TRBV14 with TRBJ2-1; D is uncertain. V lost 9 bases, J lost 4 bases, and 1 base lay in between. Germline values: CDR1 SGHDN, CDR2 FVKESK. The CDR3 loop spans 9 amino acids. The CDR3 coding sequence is TGTGCCAGATACAATGAGCAGTTCTTC. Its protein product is CARYNEQFF.

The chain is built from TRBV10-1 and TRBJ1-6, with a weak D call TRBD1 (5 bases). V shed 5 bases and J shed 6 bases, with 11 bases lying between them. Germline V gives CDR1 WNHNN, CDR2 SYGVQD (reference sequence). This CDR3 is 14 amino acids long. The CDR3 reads CASSLGGANSPLHF. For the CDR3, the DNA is TGCGCCAGCAGTCTCGGAGGGGCTAATTCACCCCTCCACTTT.

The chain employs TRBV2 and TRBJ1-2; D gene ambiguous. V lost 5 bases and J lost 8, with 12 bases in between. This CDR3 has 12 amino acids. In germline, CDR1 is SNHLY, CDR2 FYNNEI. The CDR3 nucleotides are TGTGCCAGCAGTTGGACCCCGGGGGGCTACACCTTC. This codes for CASSWTPGGYTF.

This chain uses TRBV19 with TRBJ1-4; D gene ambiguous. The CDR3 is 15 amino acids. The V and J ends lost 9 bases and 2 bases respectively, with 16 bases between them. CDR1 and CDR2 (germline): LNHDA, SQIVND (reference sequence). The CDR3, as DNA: TGTGCCAGCAGCCAATGGGCAGTTACTAATGAAAAACTGTTTTTT. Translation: CASSQWAVTNEKLFF.

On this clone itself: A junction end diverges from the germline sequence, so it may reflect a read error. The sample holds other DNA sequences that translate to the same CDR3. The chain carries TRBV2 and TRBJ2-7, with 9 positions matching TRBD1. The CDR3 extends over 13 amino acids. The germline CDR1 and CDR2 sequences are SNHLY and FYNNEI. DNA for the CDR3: TGTGCTAGCAGGGGGACAGGGTCCTACGAGCAGTACTTC. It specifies CASRGTGSYEQYF.

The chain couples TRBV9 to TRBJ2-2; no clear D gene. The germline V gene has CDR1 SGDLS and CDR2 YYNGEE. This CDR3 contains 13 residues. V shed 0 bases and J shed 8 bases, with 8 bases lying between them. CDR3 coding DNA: TGTGCCAGCAGCGTAGGATGGGAAGGGGAGCTGTTTTTT. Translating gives CASSVGWEGELFF.

Here the CDR3 DNA reads TGTGCCACCAGCAGGGACACGGGAGCACTCTACAATGAGCAGTTCTTC. It yields the protein CATSRDTGALYNEQFF. The rearrangement links TRBV15 to TRBJ2-1; D might be TRBD2 (6 bases). Trimming stripped 3 bases from V and 3 bases from J, with 15 bases between. CDR1 is LNHNV, CDR2 YYDKDF, per germline (reference sequence). CDR3 size: 16 residues.

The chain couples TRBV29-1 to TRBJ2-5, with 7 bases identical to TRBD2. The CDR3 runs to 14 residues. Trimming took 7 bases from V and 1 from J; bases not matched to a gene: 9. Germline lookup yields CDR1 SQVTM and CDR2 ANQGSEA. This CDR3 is CSGRLGGGQETQYF. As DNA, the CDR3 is TGCAGCGGGCGTTTGGGGGGGGGCCAAGAGACCCAGTACTTC. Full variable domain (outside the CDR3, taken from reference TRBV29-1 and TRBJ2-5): SAVISQKPSRDICQRGTSLTIQCQVDSQVTMMFWYRQQPGQSLTLIATANQGSEATYESGFVIDKFPISRPNLTFSTLTVSNMSPEDSSIYLCSGRLGGGQETQYFGPGTRLLVL.

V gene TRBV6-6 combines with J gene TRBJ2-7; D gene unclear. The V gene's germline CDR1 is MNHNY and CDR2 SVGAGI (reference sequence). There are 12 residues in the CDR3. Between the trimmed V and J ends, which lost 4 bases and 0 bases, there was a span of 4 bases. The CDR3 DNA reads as TGTGCCAGCAGTTTGGACTCCTACGAGCAGTACTTC. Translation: CASSLDSYEQYF.

The CDR3 loop reads CASSIRSPGNTIYF. The CDR3 nucleotides read TGTGCCAGTAGTATACGGTCGCCTGGAAACACCATATATTTT. V is TRBV19 and J is TRBJ1-3; the D is unclear. V was clipped by 2 bases and J by 2 bases, with 7 bases between them. This CDR3 is built from 14 residues. Germline-derived CDR1 and CDR2 are LNHDA and SQIVND (reference sequence).

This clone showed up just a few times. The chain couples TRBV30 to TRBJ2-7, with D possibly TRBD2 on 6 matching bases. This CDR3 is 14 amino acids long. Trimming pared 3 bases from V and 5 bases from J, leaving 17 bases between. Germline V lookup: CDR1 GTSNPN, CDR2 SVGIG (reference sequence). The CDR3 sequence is CAWRIGRGIDEQYF. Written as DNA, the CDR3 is TGTGCCTGGAGGATCGGGAGAGGGATCGACGAGCAGTACTTC.

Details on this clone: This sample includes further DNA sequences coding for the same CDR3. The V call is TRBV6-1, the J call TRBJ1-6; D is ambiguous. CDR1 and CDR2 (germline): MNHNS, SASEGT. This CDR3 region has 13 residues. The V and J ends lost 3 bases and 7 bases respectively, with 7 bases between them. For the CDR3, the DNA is TGTGCCAGCAGTGAGGAGGGCAATTCACCCCTCCACTTT. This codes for CASSEEGNSPLHF.

The DNA of the CDR3 is TGTGCCAGCAGCCTGGCCGGGACTACCGAAGAGACCCAGTACTTC. Protein product: CASSLAGTTEETQYF. This sequence joins TRBV7-8 and TRBJ2-5; TRBD2 aligns across 7 bases. Trimming took 5 bases from V and 3 from J; bases not matched to a gene: 9. This CDR3 contains 15 residues. The germline V gene has CDR1 SGHVS and CDR2 FQNEAQ.

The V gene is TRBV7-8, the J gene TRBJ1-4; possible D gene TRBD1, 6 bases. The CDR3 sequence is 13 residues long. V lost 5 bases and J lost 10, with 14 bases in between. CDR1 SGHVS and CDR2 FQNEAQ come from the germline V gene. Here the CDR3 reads CASSNSGVVKLFF. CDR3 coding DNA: TGTGCCAGCAGCAACTCAGGGGTGGTAAAACTGTTTTTT. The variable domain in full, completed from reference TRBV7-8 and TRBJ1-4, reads GAGVSQSPRYKVAKRGQDVALRCDPISGHVSLFWYQQALGQGPEFLTYFQNEAQLDKSGLPSDRFFAERPEGSVSTLKIQRTQQEDSAVYLCASSNSGVVKLFFGSGTQLSVL.

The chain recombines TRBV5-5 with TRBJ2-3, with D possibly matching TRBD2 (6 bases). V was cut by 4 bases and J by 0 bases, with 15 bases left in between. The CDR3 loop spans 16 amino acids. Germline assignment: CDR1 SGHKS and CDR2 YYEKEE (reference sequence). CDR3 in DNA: TGTGCCAGCAGCCTAAAGCTTAGCGGAAGCACAGATACGCAGTATTTT. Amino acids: CASSLKLSGSTDTQYF.

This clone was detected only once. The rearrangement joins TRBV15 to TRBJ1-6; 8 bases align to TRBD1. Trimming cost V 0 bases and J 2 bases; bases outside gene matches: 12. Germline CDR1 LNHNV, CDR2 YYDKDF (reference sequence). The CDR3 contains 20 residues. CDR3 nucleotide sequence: TGTGCCACCAGCAGAGATCGTATGACAGGGGAGATGGCCTATAATTCACCCCTCCACTTT. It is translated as CATSRDRMTGEMAYNSPLHF.

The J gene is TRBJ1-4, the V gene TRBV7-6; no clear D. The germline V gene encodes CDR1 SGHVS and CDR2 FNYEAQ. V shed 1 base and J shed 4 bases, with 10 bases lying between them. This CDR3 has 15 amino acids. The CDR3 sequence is CASSLVARSNEKLFF. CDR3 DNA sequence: TGTGCCAGCAGCTTAGTAGCCAGGAGTAATGAAAAACTGTTTTTT.

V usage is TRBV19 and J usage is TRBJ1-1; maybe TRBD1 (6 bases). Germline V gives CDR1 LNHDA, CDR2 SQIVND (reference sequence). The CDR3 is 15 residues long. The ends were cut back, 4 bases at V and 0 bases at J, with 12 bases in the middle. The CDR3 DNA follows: TGTGCCAGTAGTAAAGGGTACAGGGTGAACACTGAAGCTTTCTTT. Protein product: CASSKGYRVNTEAFF.